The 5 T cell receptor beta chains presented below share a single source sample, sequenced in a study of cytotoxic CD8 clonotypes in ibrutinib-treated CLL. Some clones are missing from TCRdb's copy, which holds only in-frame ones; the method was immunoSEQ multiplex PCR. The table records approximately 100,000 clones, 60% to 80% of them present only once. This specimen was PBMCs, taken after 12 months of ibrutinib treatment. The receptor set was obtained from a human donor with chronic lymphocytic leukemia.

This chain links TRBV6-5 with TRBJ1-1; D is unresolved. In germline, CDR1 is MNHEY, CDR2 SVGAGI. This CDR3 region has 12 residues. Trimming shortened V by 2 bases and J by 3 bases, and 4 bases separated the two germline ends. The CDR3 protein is CASSYKDTEAFF. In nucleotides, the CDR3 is TGTGCCAGCAGTTACAAGGACACTGAAGCTTTCTTT.

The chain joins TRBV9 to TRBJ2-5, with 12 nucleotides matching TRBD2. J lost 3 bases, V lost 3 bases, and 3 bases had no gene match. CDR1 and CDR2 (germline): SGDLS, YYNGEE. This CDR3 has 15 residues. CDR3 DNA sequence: TGTGCCAGCAGCGCTAGCGGGGGGGCCAAAGAGACCCAGTACTTC. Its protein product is CASSASGGAKETQYF. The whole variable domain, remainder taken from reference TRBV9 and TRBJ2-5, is DSGVTQTPKHLITATGQRVTLRCSPRSGDLSVYWYQQSLDQGLQFLIQYYNGEERAKGNILERFSAQQFPDLHSELNLSSLELGDSALYFCASSASGGAKETQYFGPGTRLLVL.

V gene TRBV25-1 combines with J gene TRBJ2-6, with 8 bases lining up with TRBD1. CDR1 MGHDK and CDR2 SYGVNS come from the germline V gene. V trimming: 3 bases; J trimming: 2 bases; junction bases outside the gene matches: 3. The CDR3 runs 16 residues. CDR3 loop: CASSDSGGPGANVLTF. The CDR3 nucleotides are TGTGCCAGCAGTGACTCAGGGGGCCCTGGGGCCAACGTCCTGACTTTC.

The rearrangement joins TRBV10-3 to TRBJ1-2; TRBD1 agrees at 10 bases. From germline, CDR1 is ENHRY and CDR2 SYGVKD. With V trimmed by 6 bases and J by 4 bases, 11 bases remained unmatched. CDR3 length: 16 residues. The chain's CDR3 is CAISGTGEAMSYGYTF. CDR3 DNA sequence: TGTGCCATCAGCGGGACAGGGGAGGCTATGAGCTATGGCTACACCTTC.

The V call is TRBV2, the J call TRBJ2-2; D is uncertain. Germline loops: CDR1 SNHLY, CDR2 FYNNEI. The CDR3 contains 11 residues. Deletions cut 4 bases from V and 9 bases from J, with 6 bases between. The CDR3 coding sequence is TGTGCCAGCAGTGGTATAAGGGAGCTGTTTTTT. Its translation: CASSGIRELFF.